These 9 T cell receptor beta chains were sequenced from one sample in a study of early T cells in non-severe SARS-CoV-2 infection. TCRdb re-analysed the 5' RACE reads in MiXCR, keeping a single row per CDR3 protein. The top ten hold roughly 7.8% of the sample, which has 75,000 to 90,000 distinct CDR3 sequences, more than 5% seen once. Sequencing was performed on whole blood. The receptors derive from an adult who was a healthcare worker with PCR-confirmed SARS-CoV-2 infection or an uninfected control (not recorded which).

This clonotype was counted a few times. The V call is TRBV5-4, the J call TRBJ2-1; 9 nucleotides align to TRBD2. The germline V gene encodes CDR1 SGHNT and CDR2 YYREEE (reference sequence). CDR3 length equals 15 residues. Unmatched junction bases numbered 6, after V lost 0 bases and J lost 8 bases. The CDR3 is CASSLEGGRGYEQFF. The DNA for the CDR3 is TGTGCCAGCAGCTTGGAAGGCGGGAGGGGGTATGAGCAGTTCTTC.

V is TRBV6-1 and J is TRBJ2-1, with 14 bases that match TRBD2. CDR1 MNHNS and CDR2 SASEGT come from the germline V gene. CDR3 length: 16 amino acids. The J segment lost 7 bases and the V segment lost 8 bases, leaving 10 bases of the junction unmatched. Here the CDR3 reads CASCRLAGGLGNEQFF. CDR3 nucleotide sequence: TGTGCCAGCTGCCGACTAGCGGGGGGGCTTGGGAATGAGCAGTTCTTC.

In its sample, this clonotype was seen many times. The V and J genes are TRBV7-2 and TRBJ1-6; the D gene is possibly TRBD1 (5 bases). The germline V gene encodes CDR1 SGHTA and CDR2 FQGNSA. V was clipped by 5 bases and J by 11 bases, with 13 bases between them. The CDR3 contains 13 residues. As DNA, the CDR3 is TGTGCCAGCAGCGGCCGGGTCAGGGCACCCCTCCACTTT. Translating it yields CASSGRVRAPLHF.

The CDR3 protein is CASSIRTGELFF. The CDR3 DNA sequence: TGTGCCAGTAGTATACGGACCGGGGAGCTGTTTTTT. This chain connects TRBV19 to TRBJ2-2; no clear D. The CDR3 is 12 residues long. Germline V gene sequence: CDR1 LNHDA, CDR2 SQIVND (reference sequence). V lost 2 bases, J lost 5 bases, and 3 bases lay in between.

This clonotype was counted at least ten times. The genes are TRBV27 and TRBJ1-5; TRBD1 matches 9 bases. Germline CDR1 and CDR2: MNHEY and SMNVEV (reference sequence). The CDR3 loop spans 15 amino acids. The V segment lost 10 bases and the J segment 6 bases; nucleotides outside the gene matches: 13. This CDR3 is CANTPGQGTGQPQHF. The CDR3 bases are TGTGCCAACACCCCTGGACAGGGGACGGGTCAGCCCCAGCATTTT.

This clonotype was counted many times. This sequence joins TRBV18 and TRBJ2-7; no reliable D call. Germline CDR1 reads KGHSH; CDR2 reads LQKENI. CDR3 length: 15 amino acids. V was trimmed by 3 bases and J by 1 base, leaving 13 bases between them. CDR3: CASSPGVDGSYEQYF. CDR3 DNA: TGTGCCAGCTCACCTGGTGTAGACGGATCCTACGAGCAGTACTTC.

Many counts were recorded for this clonotype. CDR3 DNA sequence: TGTGCCAGCATGGGAGGTTATTCGAACACTGAAGCTTTCTTT. Translating gives CASMGGYSNTEAFF. The chain has TRBV6-1 and TRBJ1-1, with D uncertain. Trimming removed 7 bases from V and 1 base from J, with 13 bases in between. Germline V lookup: CDR1 MNHNS, CDR2 SASEGT. The CDR3 has 14 amino acids.

This clonotype appeared many times. CDR3 loop: CASSLGMMAYEQYF. The CDR3 region has the DNA TGTGCCAGCAGTTTAGGAATGATGGCCTACGAGCAGTACTTC. This rearrangement joins TRBV2 to TRBJ2-7, with no clear D. V was trimmed by 5 bases and J by 2 bases, leaving 13 bases between them. The germline gives CDR1 SNHLY, CDR2 FYNNEI. The CDR3 extends over 14 amino acids.

This chain connects TRBV6-2 or TRBV6-3 to TRBJ2-7; 7 bases fit TRBD2. Germline V gives CDR1 MNHEY, CDR2 SVGEGT. The V gene end was trimmed by 9 bases and the J gene end by 2 bases; junction bases not matched to a gene: 7. The CDR3 runs to 13 residues. CDR3 DNA: TGTGCCAGTGGGGACTACCCAACCTACGAGCAGTACTTC. Translating gives CASGDYPTYEQYF.